The 6 T cell receptor beta chains below all came from one sample that was sequenced in a study of response to subunit inactivated influenza vaccine. One entry per CDR3 protein, called by TCRdb with MiXCR from the RT-PCR reads. The repertoire holds 300,000 to 350,000 distinct CDR3 sequences, with 21% as singletons. Sample: PBMCs from blood, taken less than 22 months after vaccination. The source of these receptors is a man between 50 and 75 years old who received an inactivated influenza vaccine.

This clonotype was detected a few times. The genes are TRBV20-1 and TRBJ1-6; D is ambiguous. Per the germline V gene, CDR1 is DFQATT and CDR2 is SNEGSKA (reference sequence). The germline V and J ends were trimmed by 1 base and 2 bases, with 18 bases remaining between them. The CDR3 sequence is 18 residues long. DNA for the CDR3: TGCAGTGCTAGAGGGACCACATATGCCGGGACCTATAATTCACCCCTCCACTTT. It yields the protein CSARGTTYAGTYNSPLHF.

The gene calls are TRBV20-1 and TRBJ2-1; tentatively, D is TRBD2 (6 bases). The CDR3 covers 15 residues. Trimming shortened V by 0 bases and J by 1 base, and 10 bases separated the two germline ends. Looked up from germline, CDR1 is DFQATT and CDR2 is SNEGSKA (reference sequence). CDR3 sequence: CSAREGGLSYNEQFF. CDR3 DNA sequence: TGCAGTGCTAGAGAAGGAGGGTTATCCTACAATGAGCAGTTCTTC.

V usage is TRBV10-3 and J usage is TRBJ2-7; 8 nucleotides line up with TRBD1. The germline V gene has CDR1 ENHRY and CDR2 SYGVKD. The CDR3 covers 15 residues. V was clipped by 6 bases and J by 4 bases; unmatched bases: 11. The CDR3 spells CAIRTGQGTKYEQYF. The CDR3 DNA reads TGTGCCATCAGAACCGGACAGGGAACTAAATACGAGCAGTACTTC.

This clonotype turned up a few times. The chain recombines TRBV29-1 with TRBJ2-5, with D perhaps TRBD1 (5 bases). From germline, CDR1 is SQVTM and CDR2 ANQGSEA. The length of the CDR3 is 12 residues. Trimming took 8 bases from V and 4 from J, leaving 14 bases between them. DNA for the CDR3: TGCAGCATTAGACAGAGCCCAGAGACCCAGTACTTC. Translation: CSIRQSPETQYF.

A few counts support this clonotype. The chain recombines TRBV20-1 with TRBJ1-4, with 11 bases that match TRBD1. CDR3 length: 14 residues. The germline CDR1 and CDR2 sequences are DFQATT and SNEGSKA (reference sequence). The V segment lost 1 base and the J segment 8 bases; nucleotides outside the gene matches: 3. The CDR3 sequence: CSARGTGGVEKLFF. For the CDR3, the DNA is TGCAGTGCTAGAGGGACAGGGGGCGTCGAAAAACTGTTTTTT.

The chain couples TRBV5-6 to TRBJ2-4; the match to TRBD2 covers 12 bases. With 0 bases clipped from V and 0 bases from J, the junction kept 13 bases outside the gene matches. Per germline, CDR1 SGHDT and CDR2 YYEEEE. The CDR3 consists of 21 residues. The CDR3 loop is CASSLGLAGGRGSLAKNIQYF. The CDR3 nucleotides are TGTGCCAGCAGCTTGGGCCTAGCGGGAGGGCGAGGGAGCCTAGCCAAAAACATTCAGTACTTC. Full variable domain (outside the CDR3, taken from reference TRBV5-6 and TRBJ2-4): DAGVTQSPTHLIKTRGQQVTLRCSPKSGHDTVSWYQQALGQGPQFIFQYYEEEERQRGNFPDRFSGHQFPNYSSELNVNALLLGDSALYLCASSLGLAGGRGSLAKNIQYFGAGTRLSVL.